The 9 T cell receptor beta chains in this list originate from one sample, sequenced in a study of T cell responses to AZD1222 COVID-19 vaccine. The method was immunoSEQ multiplex PCR; TCRdb's version includes in-frame clones alone and lacks a portion of them. The data hold under 250,000 clones, with about 92% observed a single time. Material: peripheral blood, obtained on day 0 of MenACWY control vaccination. The receptor source for this set is an adult in good health.

CDR3 residues: CASSQDPQLNEKLFF. CDR3 nucleotides: TGTGCCAGCAGCCAAGATCCCCAGTTAAATGAAAAACTGTTTTTT. The chain recombines TRBV4-2 with TRBJ1-4; D is ambiguous. Trimming took 0 bases from V and 5 from J, leaving 10 bases between them. Per germline, CDR1 LGHNA and CDR2 YNFKEQ. The CDR3 runs to 15 residues.

The CDR3 region has the DNA TGTGCCAGCAGGATGCAAAGCTATGGCTACACCTTC. As protein: CASRMQSYGYTF. The genes are TRBV6-5 and TRBJ1-2; D remains unclear. The germline V gene encodes CDR1 MNHEY and CDR2 SVGAGI. The CDR3 spans 12 residues. Trimming cost V 6 bases and J 4 bases, with 9 bases left between them.

This rearrangement joins TRBV3-1 (or the pseudogene TRBV3-2) to TRBJ2-3; either TRBD1 or TRBD2 may supply D (5 bases each). V was trimmed by 0 bases and J by 6 bases, leaving 10 bases between them. CDR3 length: 14 residues. Germline V gene sequence: CDR1 LGHDT, CDR2 YNNKEL (reference sequence). CDR3 in amino acids: CASSQDLGTDTQYF. The CDR3 DNA reads TGTGCCAGCAGCCAAGACCTAGGGACCGATACGCAGTATTTT.

The chain uses TRBV6-1 and TRBJ2-7; 11 nucleotides line up with TRBD2. This CDR3 is 16 amino acids long. The junction had 7 bases not matched to a gene; V was cut back by 4 bases and J by 2 bases. CDR1 is MNHNS and CDR2 is SASEGT in the germline V gene. CDR3 coding DNA: TGTGCCAGCAGTGTCATAGCGGGGGGGTTTCCCTACGAGCAGTACTTC. As protein: CASSVIAGGFPYEQYF.

V and J are TRBV5-4 and TRBJ1-1; D call uncertain. This CDR3 has 15 amino acids. Germline assignment: CDR1 SGHNT and CDR2 YYREEE (reference sequence). Trimming removed 0 bases from V and 0 bases from J, with 9 bases in between. In DNA, the CDR3 is TGTGCCAGCAGCTTGGCCGGGAATCTGAACACTGAAGCTTTCTTT. This translates into CASSLAGNLNTEAFF.

This rearrangement joins TRBV18 to TRBJ2-5; 7 nucleotides align to TRBD2. Looked up from germline, CDR1 is KGHSH and CDR2 is LQKENI. With 1 base clipped from V and 0 bases from J, the junction kept 5 bases outside the gene matches. This CDR3 comprises 16 residues. The DNA of the CDR3 is TGTGCCAGCTCACCACGGGGACGGGGGGACCAAGAGACCCAGTACTTC. Protein product: CASSPRGRGDQETQYF.

V usage is TRBV7-9 and J usage is TRBJ2-2, with a weak D call TRBD1 (6 bases). From germline, CDR1 is SEHNR and CDR2 FQNEAQ (reference sequence). This CDR3 is built from 15 residues. V gave up 5 bases and J gave up 0 bases, with 10 bases separating them. The CDR3 coding sequence is TGTGCCAGCAGCAACGGACAGACGAACACCGGGGAGCTGTTTTTT. It yields the protein CASSNGQTNTGELFF.

J is TRBJ2-1 and V is TRBV28; D ambiguous. With 5 bases removed from V and 4 bases from J, the gap between germline ends came to 6 bases. The CDR3 covers 12 residues. The germline V gene has CDR1 MDHEN and CDR2 SYDVKM. Written as DNA, the CDR3 is TGTGCCAGCAGTGAAATTTACAATGAGCAGTTCTTC. Protein sequence: CASSEIYNEQFF.

V gene TRBV19 combines with J gene TRBJ1-3; D gene unclear. Trimming took 3 bases from V and 4 from J, leaving 4 bases between them. This CDR3 is 12 amino acids long. Germline lookup yields CDR1 LNHDA and CDR2 SQIVND (reference sequence). The chain's CDR3 is CASSIPGNTIYF. The CDR3 DNA is TGTGCCAGTAGTATCCCCGGAAACACCATATATTTT.